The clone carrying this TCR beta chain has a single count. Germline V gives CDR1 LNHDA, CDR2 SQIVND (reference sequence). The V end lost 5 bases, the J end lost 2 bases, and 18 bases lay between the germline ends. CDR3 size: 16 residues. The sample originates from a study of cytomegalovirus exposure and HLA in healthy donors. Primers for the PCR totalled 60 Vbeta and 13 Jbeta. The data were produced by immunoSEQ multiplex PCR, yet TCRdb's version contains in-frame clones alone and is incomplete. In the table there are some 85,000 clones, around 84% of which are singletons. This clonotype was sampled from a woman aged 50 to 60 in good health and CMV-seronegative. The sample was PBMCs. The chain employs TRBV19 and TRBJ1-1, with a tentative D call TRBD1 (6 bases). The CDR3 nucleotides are TGTGCCAGTAGTCACTTCAACAGGGAGAGAAACACTGAAGCTTTCTTT. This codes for CASSHFNRERNTEAFF.